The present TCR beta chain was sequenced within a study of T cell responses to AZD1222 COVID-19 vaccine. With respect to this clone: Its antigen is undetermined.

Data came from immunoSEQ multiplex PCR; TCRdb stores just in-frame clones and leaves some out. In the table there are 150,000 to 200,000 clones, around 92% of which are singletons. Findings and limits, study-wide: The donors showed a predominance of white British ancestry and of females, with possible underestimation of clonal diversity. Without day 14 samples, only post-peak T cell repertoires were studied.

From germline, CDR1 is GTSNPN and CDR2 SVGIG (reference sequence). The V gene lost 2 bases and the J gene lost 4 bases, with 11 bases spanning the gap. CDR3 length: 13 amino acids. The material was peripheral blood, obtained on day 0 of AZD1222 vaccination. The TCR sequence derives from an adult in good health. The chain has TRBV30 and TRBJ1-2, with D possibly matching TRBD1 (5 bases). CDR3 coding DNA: TGTGCCTGGAGTACGGGACCGGTCTATGGCTACACCTTC. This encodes CAWSTGPVYGYTF.